What follows are 27 T cell receptor beta chains derived from one specimen sequenced in a study of blood T cell repertoires in COVID-19 (dated by TCRdb to between 2020 and 2021). Libraries were prepared through the immunoSEQ multiplex PCR assay. TCRdb retrieved this table from immuneACCESS and kept in-frame rearrangements only. Not all clones are present; in checked studies, unresolved V genes account for under half, and no reason is known for the remainder. Across this sample there are 350,000 to 450,000 clones, with about 88% seen only once. 1.4% of the sample is taken by the ten largest. The sequencing sample was made of PBMCs or T cells enriched from blood (not recorded which). These receptors all stem from a woman aged 18-29 years who had been exposed to COVID-19.

V is TRBV4-3 and J is TRBJ1-5; D is ambiguous. The CDR3 has 16 residues. The germline gives CDR1 LGHNA, CDR2 YSLEER. Trimming took off 0 bases at V and 5 bases at J, with 14 bases between the two ends. The CDR3, as DNA: TGCGCCAGCAGCCAAGATCGTCAGGCTCGCGATCAGCCCCAGCATTTT. It codes for CASSQDRQARDQPQHF.

This sequence joins TRBV9 and TRBJ2-1; 12 positions agree with TRBD2. From germline, CDR1 is SGDLS and CDR2 YYNGEE. V shed 2 bases, J shed 8 bases, and the junction held 11 bases outside the gene matches. The CDR3 consists of 17 residues. DNA for the CDR3: TGTGCCAGCAGCGTGGGAACTAGCGGGGGGTTCACAGATGAGCAGTTCTTC. It is translated as CASSVGTSGGFTDEQFF. The variable domain in full, completed from reference TRBV9 and TRBJ2-1, reads DSGVTQTPKHLITATGQRVTLRCSPRSGDLSVYWYQQSLDQGLQFLIQYYNGEERAKGNILERFSAQQFPDLHSELNLSSLELGDSALYFCASSVGTSGGFTDEQFFGPGTRLTVL.

The rearrangement uses TRBV3-1 (or the pseudogene TRBV3-2) and TRBJ2-7; the D is unclear. The length of the CDR3 is 11 residues. Between the trimmed V and J ends, which lost 3 bases and 5 bases, there was a span of 5 bases. CDR1 is LGHDT and CDR2 is YNNKEL in the germline V gene (reference sequence). In DNA form, the CDR3 reads TGTGCCAGCAGCCAGTTAAACGAGCAGTACTTC. Protein product: CASSQLNEQYF.

This clone has just a few counts. The V call is TRBV5-4, the J call TRBJ2-7; 7 nucleotides line up with TRBD1. This CDR3 region has 16 residues. The junction had 13 bases not matched to a gene; V was cut back by 4 bases and J by 3 bases. Germline V CDR1 and CDR2: SGHNT, YYREEE (reference sequence). CDR3 residues: CASSTGTDPLLYEQYF. The CDR3 DNA reads as TGTGCCAGCAGCACGGGGACAGACCCTTTGCTCTACGAGCAGTACTTC.

The rearrangement uses TRBV5-1 and TRBJ1-2; possibly TRBD1 for D (6 bases). Germline V CDR1 and CDR2: SGHRS, YFSETQ. CDR3 length: 21 amino acids. V shed 1 base and J shed 0 bases, with 28 bases lying between them. In nucleotides, the CDR3 is TGCGCCAGCAGCTTGTACAGAAACCCATCCGGGACACATAAAGCTAACTATGGCTACACCTTC. As protein: CASSLYRNPSGTHKANYGYTF.

The chain has TRBV5-8 and TRBJ1-5; maybe TRBD1 (5 bases). Germline CDR1 SGHTS, CDR2 YDEGEE. This CDR3 contains 16 residues. Trimming stripped 4 bases from V and 0 bases from J, with 14 bases between. CDR3 in DNA: TGTGCCAGCAGCCCCGGTAACAGGAATAGCAATCAGCCCCAGCATTTT. Amino acid sequence: CASSPGNRNSNQPQHF. The whole variable domain, filled in from reference TRBV5-8 and TRBJ1-5, reads EAGVTQSPTHLIKTRGQQATLRCSPISGHTSVYWYQQALGLGLQFLLWYDEGEERNRGNFPPRFSGRQFPNYSSELNVNALELEDSALYLCASSPGNRNSNQPQHFGDGTRLSIL.

V and J are TRBV4-1 and TRBJ2-5; a possible D gene is TRBD2 (6 bases). CDR3 length: 16 amino acids. Germline CDR1 MGHRA, CDR2 YSYEKL. Trimming took off 1 base at V and 0 bases at J, with 12 bases between the two ends. In DNA form, the CDR3 reads TGCGCCAGCAGCCAAGGTAGCGGAGGGTACCAAGAGACCCAGTACTTC. Amino acid sequence: CASSQGSGGYQETQYF.

The sample holds a few counts of this clone. V usage is TRBV2 and J usage is TRBJ1-1; 8 nucleotides agree with TRBD1. Trimming took 6 bases from V and 4 from J; bases not matched to a gene: 4. The CDR3 totals 13 residues. CDR1 is SNHLY and CDR2 is FYNNEI in the germline V gene. The CDR3 DNA sequence: TGTGCCAGCAGATTACAGGGGGGCACTGAAGCTTTCTTT. Its protein product is CASRLQGGTEAFF. Combining the CDR3 with reference TRBV2 and TRBJ1-1 gives the whole variable domain EPEVTQTPSHQVTQMGQEVILRCVPISNHLYFYWYRQILGQKVEFLVSFYNNEISEKSEIFDDQFSVERPDGSNFTLKIRSTKLEDSAMYFCASRLQGGTEAFFGQGTRLTVV.

This sequence joins TRBV7-9 and TRBJ2-1, with 8 bases aligning to TRBD2. V lost 11 bases to trimming and J lost 8 bases; unmatched junction nucleotides: 5. The germline CDR1 and CDR2 sequences are SEHNR and FQNEAQ (reference sequence). This CDR3 spans 11 amino acids. Here the CDR3 DNA reads TGTGCCCCCGGGGGGGCTTATGAGCAGTTCTTC. Residues: CAPGGAYEQFF.

With respect to this clone: Other DNA sequences in this specimen translate into the identical CDR3. The CDR3 loop reads CSATGGTEAFF. The CDR3 nucleotides are TGCAGTGCTACAGGGGGGACTGAAGCTTTCTTT. The chain combines TRBV20-1 with TRBJ1-1, with TRBD1 matching 7 bases. This CDR3 has 11 amino acids. CDR1 and CDR2 from the germline V gene are DFQATT and SNEGSKA (reference sequence). J was trimmed by 5 bases and V by 4 bases; bases with no gene match: 1.

The chain uses TRBV6-5 and TRBJ2-7; 8 bases align to TRBD2. Germline V gene lookup returns CDR1 MNHEY and CDR2 SVGAGI. The V segment lost 0 bases and the J segment 4 bases; nucleotides outside the gene matches: 8. The CDR3 length is 16 residues. The CDR3, as DNA: TGTGCCAGCAGTTACTCGATAGGTAGCGGGAATTACGAGCAGTACTTC. This gives the protein CASSYSIGSGNYEQYF.

The gene calls are TRBV11-2 and TRBJ1-6, with TRBD1 as a possible D gene (5 bases). Trimming pared 5 bases from V and 9 bases from J, leaving 17 bases between. The CDR3 has 15 residues. CDR1 and CDR2 from the germline V gene are SGHAT and FQNNGV. The CDR3 region is CASSGTQGGSSPLHF. The CDR3 region has the DNA TGTGCCAGCAGCGGGACGCAGGGAGGTTCTTCACCCCTCCACTTT.

As for this clone: Other nucleotide sequences in the sample specify the same CDR3. This chain links TRBV27 with TRBJ2-2; 10 bases map to TRBD2. Germline loops: CDR1 MNHEY, CDR2 SMNVEV (reference sequence). V lost 2 bases to trimming and J lost 5 bases; unmatched junction nucleotides: 2. CDR3 length: 15 residues. The CDR3 nucleotides are TGTGCCAGCAGTTTACTAGCGGGAGTAACCGGGGAGCTGTTTTTT. Translated, it gives CASSLLAGVTGELFF.

This clone was counted once. This chain connects TRBV7-9 to TRBJ2-7; 9 bases line up with TRBD1. CDR3 length: 16 amino acids. The germline gives CDR1 SEHNR, CDR2 FQNEAQ (reference sequence). J was trimmed by 5 bases and V by 4 bases; bases with no gene match: 12. In DNA, the CDR3 is TGTGCCAGCAGCTCGCTGAGGGGGACAGGGAGGGACGAGCAGTACTTC. This gives the protein CASSSLRGTGRDEQYF. The whole variable domain, filled in from reference TRBV7-9 and TRBJ2-7, reads DTGVSQNPRHKITKRGQNVTFRCDPISEHNRLYWYRQTLGQGPEFLTYFQNEAQLEKSRLLSDRFSAERPKGSFSTLEIQRTEQGDSAMYLCASSSLRGTGRDEQYFGPGTRLTVT.

V is TRBV18 and J is TRBJ2-3, with 9 nucleotides matching TRBD1. The CDR3 has 16 amino acids. V was clipped by 4 bases and J by 0 bases; unmatched bases: 5. The germline V gene has CDR1 KGHSH and CDR2 LQKENI. The CDR3, as DNA: TGTGCCAGCTCACTAACAGGGGGCCATAGCACAGATACGCAGTATTTT. Translating it yields CASSLTGGHSTDTQYF.

The chain links TRBV27 to TRBJ2-1, with TRBD1 matching 9 bases. This CDR3 has 15 residues. Unmatched junction bases numbered 6, after V lost 5 bases and J lost 4 bases. The germline gives CDR1 MNHEY, CDR2 SMNVEV (reference sequence). The CDR3 spells CASSPPGQGYNEQFF. The CDR3 nucleotides read TGTGCCAGCAGTCCCCCGGGACAGGGTTACAATGAGCAGTTCTTC.

This clone was found once. The rearrangement links TRBV2 to TRBJ1-6, with D unresolved. Germline loops: CDR1 SNHLY, CDR2 FYNNEI. This CDR3 is 15 amino acids long. Trimming removed 7 bases from V and 6 bases from J, with 16 bases in between. In DNA form, the CDR3 reads TGTGCCAGCATGCCCCATCCTAACAGTAATTCACCCCTCCACTTT. This translates into CASMPHPNSNSPLHF.

The V and J genes are TRBV12-3 or TRBV12-4 and TRBJ1-1; 8 nucleotides match TRBD1. V dropped 7 bases and J dropped 6; count of bases not matched to a gene: 7. This CDR3 spans 13 amino acids. The CDR3 nucleotides read TGTGCCAGCACCGGGCGACAGGGGTCTGAAGCTTTCTTT. Residues: CASTGRQGSEAFF.

This rearrangement joins TRBV5-6 to TRBJ1-2, with 9 bases identical to TRBD1. The CDR3 covers 14 residues. Germline CDR1 reads SGHDT; CDR2 reads YYEEEE. Unmatched junction bases numbered 6, after V lost 1 base and J lost 8 bases. The CDR3 DNA follows: TGTGCCAGCAGCTTGTTACAGGGGGCCGACGGCTACACCTTC. It is translated as CASSLLQGADGYTF.

This clone was counted once. The rearrangement links TRBV5-4 to TRBJ2-1, with 12 bases lining up with TRBD2. The CDR3 is 16 amino acids. Germline values: CDR1 SGHNT, CDR2 YYREEE (reference sequence). The V gene end was trimmed by 4 bases and the J gene end by 6 bases; junction bases not matched to a gene: 8. CDR3 protein: CASSPRLAGAPNEQFF. For the CDR3, the DNA is TGTGCCAGCAGCCCCAGACTAGCGGGGGCCCCCAATGAGCAGTTCTTC.

The CDR3, as DNA: TGTGCCAGCAGTTTTTATCAATCGGGACAGGGCTCCTACGAGCAGTACTTC. Encoded protein: CASSFYQSGQGSYEQYF. This chain joins TRBV28 and TRBJ2-7, with 9 bases fitting TRBD1. V lost 3 bases, J lost 0 bases, and 9 bases stayed unmatched. CDR3 length: 17 residues. CDR1 MDHEN and CDR2 SYDVKM come from the germline V gene.

V and J are TRBV19 and TRBJ1-5, with D possibly matching TRBD1 (6 bases). The CDR3 covers 16 residues. Between the trimmed V and J ends, which lost 6 bases and 0 bases, there was a span of 15 bases. From germline, CDR1 is LNHDA and CDR2 SQIVND (reference sequence). CDR3 nucleotides: TGTGCCAGTAGGGGTCTCACAGGGATTAGCAATCAGCCCCAGCATTTT. Its translation is CASRGLTGISNQPQHF.

The gene calls are TRBV7-2 and TRBJ2-5, with TRBD2 identical over 10 bases. The CDR3 runs to 16 residues. Looked up from germline, CDR1 is SGHTA and CDR2 is FQGNSA. Trimming at V came to 1 base and at J to 5 bases, leaving 7 bases not matched to a gene. CDR3 sequence reads: CASSLVTLAGVETQYF. In nucleotides, the CDR3 is TGTGCCAGCAGCTTAGTCACTCTAGCGGGAGTGGAGACCCAGTACTTC.

The V gene is TRBV7-9, the J gene TRBJ1-5; 7 nucleotides match TRBD1. V shed 4 bases and J 5 bases; nucleotides not matched to a gene: 14. The length of the CDR3 is 17 residues. Germline lookup yields CDR1 SEHNR and CDR2 FQNEAQ (reference sequence). The CDR3 loop reads CASSSIPRQGFHQPQHF. In nucleotides, the CDR3 is TGTGCCAGCAGCTCAATTCCCCGACAGGGATTTCATCAGCCCCAGCATTTT.

This chain links TRBV7-8 with TRBJ1-1, with D possibly being TRBD1 (6 bases). The CDR3 extends over 14 amino acids. V gave up 5 bases and J gave up 0 bases, with 10 bases separating them. Germline CDR1 SGHVS, CDR2 FQNEAQ. The CDR3 coding sequence is TGTGCCAGCAGCAAGACAGGAGTGAACACTGAAGCTTTCTTT. It codes for CASSKTGVNTEAFF.

V and J are TRBV18 and TRBJ2-5, with 7 bases identical to TRBD1. Trimming took 3 bases from V and 4 from J; bases not matched to a gene: 2. The CDR3 is 13 residues long. Germline V lookup: CDR1 KGHSH, CDR2 LQKENI. The CDR3 nucleotides read TGTGCCAGCTCACCGACAGGGCGAGAGACCCAGTACTTC. This gives the protein CASSPTGRETQYF.

This rearrangement joins TRBV20-1 to TRBJ1-2; D gene ambiguous. The CDR3 length is 10 residues. Germline V gene data show CDR1 as DFQATT and CDR2 as SNEGSKA (reference sequence). V was cut by 3 bases and J by 8 bases, with 7 bases left in between. The CDR3 region has the DNA TGCAGTGCTAGGAGCTCGGGCTACACCTTC. Its protein is CSARSSGYTF.